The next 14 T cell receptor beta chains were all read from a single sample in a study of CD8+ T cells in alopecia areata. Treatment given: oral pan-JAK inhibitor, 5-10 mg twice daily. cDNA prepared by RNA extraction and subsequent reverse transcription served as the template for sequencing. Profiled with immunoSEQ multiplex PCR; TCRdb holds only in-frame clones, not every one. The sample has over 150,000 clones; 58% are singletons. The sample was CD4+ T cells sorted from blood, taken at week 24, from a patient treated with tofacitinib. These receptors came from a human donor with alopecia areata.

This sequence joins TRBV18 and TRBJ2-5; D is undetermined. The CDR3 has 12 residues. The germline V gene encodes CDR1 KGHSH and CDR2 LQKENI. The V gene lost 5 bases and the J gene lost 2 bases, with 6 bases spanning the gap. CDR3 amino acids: CASSGEQETQYF. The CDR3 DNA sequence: TGTGCCAGCTCAGGCGAACAAGAGACCCAGTACTTC.

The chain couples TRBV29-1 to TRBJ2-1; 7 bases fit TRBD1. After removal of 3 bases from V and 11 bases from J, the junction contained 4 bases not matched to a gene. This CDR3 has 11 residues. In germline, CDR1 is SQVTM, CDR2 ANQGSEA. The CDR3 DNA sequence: TGCAGCGTTGACAGGGACAGCAAGCAGTTCTTC. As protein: CSVDRDSKQFF.

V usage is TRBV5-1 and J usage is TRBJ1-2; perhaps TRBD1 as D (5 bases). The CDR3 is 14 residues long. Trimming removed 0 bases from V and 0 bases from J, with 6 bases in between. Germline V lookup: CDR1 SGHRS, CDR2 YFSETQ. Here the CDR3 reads CASSLEGTNYGYTF. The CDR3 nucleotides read TGCGCCAGCAGCTTGGAGGGGACTAACTATGGCTACACCTTC.

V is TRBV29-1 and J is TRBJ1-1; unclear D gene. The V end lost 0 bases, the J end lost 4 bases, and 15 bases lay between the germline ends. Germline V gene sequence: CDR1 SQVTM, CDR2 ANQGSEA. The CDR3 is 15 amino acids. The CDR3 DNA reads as TGCAGCGTTGAAGACCCCGCTCTTGGTGGCACTGAAGCTTTCTTT. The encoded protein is CSVEDPALGGTEAFF.

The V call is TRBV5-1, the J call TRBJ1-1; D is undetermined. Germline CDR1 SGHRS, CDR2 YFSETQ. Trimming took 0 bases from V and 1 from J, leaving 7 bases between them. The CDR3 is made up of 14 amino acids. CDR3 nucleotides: TGCGCCAGCAGCTTGGCTGCGGGGAACACTGAAGCTTTCTTT. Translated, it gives CASSLAAGNTEAFF.

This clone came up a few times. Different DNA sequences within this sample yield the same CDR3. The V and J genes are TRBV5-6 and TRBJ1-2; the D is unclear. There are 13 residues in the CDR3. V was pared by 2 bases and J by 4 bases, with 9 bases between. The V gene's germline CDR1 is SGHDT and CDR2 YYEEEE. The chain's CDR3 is CASSLRGSYGYTF. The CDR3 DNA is TGTGCCAGCAGCTTACGGGGTAGCTATGGCTACACCTTC.

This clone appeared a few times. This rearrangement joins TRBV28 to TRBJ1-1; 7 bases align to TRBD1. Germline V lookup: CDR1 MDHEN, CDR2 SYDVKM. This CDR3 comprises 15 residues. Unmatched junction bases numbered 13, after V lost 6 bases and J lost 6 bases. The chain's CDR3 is CASSPLDRVGPEAFF. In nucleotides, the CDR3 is TGTGCCAGCAGCCCTCTCGACAGGGTAGGACCTGAAGCTTTCTTT. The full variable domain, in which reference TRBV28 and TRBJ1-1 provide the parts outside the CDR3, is DVKVTQSSRYLVKRTGEKVFLECVQDMDHENMFWYRQDPGLGLRLIYFSYDVKMKEKGDIPEGYSVSREKKERFSLILESASTNQTSMYLCASSPLDRVGPEAFFGQGTRLTVV.

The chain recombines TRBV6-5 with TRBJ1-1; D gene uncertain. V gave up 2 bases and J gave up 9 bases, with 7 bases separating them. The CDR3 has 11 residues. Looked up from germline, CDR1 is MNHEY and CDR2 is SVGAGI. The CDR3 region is CASSYRQKAFF. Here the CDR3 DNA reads TGTGCCAGCAGTTACCGTCAGAAAGCTTTCTTT.

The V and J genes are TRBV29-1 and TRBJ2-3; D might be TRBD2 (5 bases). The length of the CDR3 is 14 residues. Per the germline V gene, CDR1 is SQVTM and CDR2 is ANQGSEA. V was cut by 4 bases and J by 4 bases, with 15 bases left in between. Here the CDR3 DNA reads TGCAGCGTTGTGACGGGGTCGGGATCAGATACGCAGTATTTT. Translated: CSVVTGSGSDTQYF.

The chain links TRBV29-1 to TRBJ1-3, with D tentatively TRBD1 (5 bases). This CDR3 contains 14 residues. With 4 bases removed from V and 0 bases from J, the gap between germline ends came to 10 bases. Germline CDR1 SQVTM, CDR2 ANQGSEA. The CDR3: CSVVRGISGNTIYF. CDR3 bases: TGCAGCGTTGTTCGGGGCATCTCTGGAAACACCATATATTTT.

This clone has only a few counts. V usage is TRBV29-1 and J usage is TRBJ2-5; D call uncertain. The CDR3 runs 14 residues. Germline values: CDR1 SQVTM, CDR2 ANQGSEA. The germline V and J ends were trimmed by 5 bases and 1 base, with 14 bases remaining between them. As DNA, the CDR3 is TGCAGCGTTCACGTATCGTCCCGCCAAGAGACCCAGTACTTC. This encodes CSVHVSSRQETQYF.

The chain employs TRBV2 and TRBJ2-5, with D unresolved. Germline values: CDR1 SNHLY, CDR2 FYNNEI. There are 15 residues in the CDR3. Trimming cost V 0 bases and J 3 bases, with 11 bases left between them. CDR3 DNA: TGTGCCAGCAGTGAAGCGCTCCGATCAGAAGAGACCCAGTACTTC. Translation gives CASSEALRSEETQYF.

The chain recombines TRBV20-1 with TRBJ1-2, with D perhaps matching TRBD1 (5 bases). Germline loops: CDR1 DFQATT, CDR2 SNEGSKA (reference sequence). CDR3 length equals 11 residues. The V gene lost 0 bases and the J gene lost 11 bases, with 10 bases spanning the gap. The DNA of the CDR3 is TGCAGTGCTAGAGATGTGGGGGGATACACCTTC. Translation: CSARDVGGYTF.

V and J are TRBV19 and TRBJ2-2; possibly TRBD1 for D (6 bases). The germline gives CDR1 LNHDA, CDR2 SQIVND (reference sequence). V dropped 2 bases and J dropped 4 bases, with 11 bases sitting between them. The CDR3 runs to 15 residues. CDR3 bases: TGTGCCAGTAGTATATCCGGGACACCCACCGGGGAGCTGTTTTTT. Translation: CASSISGTPTGELFF.